The 27 T cell receptor beta chains below come from one sample, sequenced in a study of cytomegalovirus exposure and HLA in healthy donors listed by TCRdb under 2017. The library was prepared using the immunoSEQ multiplex PCR assay. The multiplex PCR relied on a mix of 60 forward primers for TCR Vbeta segments and 13 reverse primers for TCR Jbeta segments. In its TCRdb copy, this immuneACCESS table keeps in-frame sequences only and misses some clones. Where compared with another copy, unresolved V genes explain less than half of these, and the others have no known cause. This sample has more than 150,000 clones in its table, and about three quarters of those were observed once. The ten largest clonotypes hold around 1.6% of the sample. The sample comprised PBMCs. Receptor source: a man in his late teens or twenties in good health and CMV-seronegative.

The chain employs TRBV5-1 and TRBJ1-6, with 9 positions matching TRBD1. Germline trimming cut 4 bases from V and 7 bases from J; bases unmatched to any gene: 6. CDR1 and CDR2 (germline): SGHRS, YFSETQ. The CDR3 consists of 15 residues. The CDR3 region is CASSLGTGWNSPLHF. In DNA, the CDR3 is TGCGCCAGCAGCCTCGGGACAGGGTGGAATTCACCCCTCCACTTT.

The CDR3 loop reads CASGGQPTDTQYF. CDR3 DNA sequence: TGCGCCAGCGGAGGACAGCCCACAGATACGCAGTATTTT. The gene calls are TRBV5-1 and TRBJ2-3; D is possibly TRBD1 (6 bases). Trimming cost V 7 bases and J 2 bases, with 11 bases left between them. Germline-derived CDR1 and CDR2 are SGHRS and YFSETQ. The CDR3 contains 13 residues.

The gene calls are TRBV2 and TRBJ2-5; weak D call: TRBD1 (5 bases). CDR1 is SNHLY and CDR2 is FYNNEI in the germline V gene. The CDR3 has 11 residues. Trimming cost V 5 bases and J 7 bases, with 8 bases left between them. The CDR3 region is CASSPQGTQYF. Written as DNA, the CDR3 is TGTGCCAGCAGTCCCCAGGGGACCCAGTACTTC.

The gene calls are TRBV6-5 and TRBJ1-1, with 7 bases aligning to TRBD1. The CDR3 consists of 15 residues. Germline CDR1 is MNHEY and CDR2 is SVGAGI. V trimming: 6 bases; J trimming: 11 bases; junction bases outside the gene matches: 18. DNA for the CDR3: TGTGCCAGCAGCCCGCCCCGGGACAGCGCCCTGGGGGCTTTCTTT. Translation gives CASSPPRDSALGAFF.

This rearrangement joins TRBV14 to TRBJ2-3; D is ambiguous. With 2 bases removed from V and 9 bases from J, the gap between germline ends came to 15 bases. The CDR3 loop spans 14 amino acids. Germline CDR1 is SGHDN and CDR2 is FVKESK. The CDR3 bases are TGTGCCAGCAGCCAACGACTCCGCCTCGACACGCAGTATTTT. Translating gives CASSQRLRLDTQYF.

This chain links TRBV11-3 with TRBJ2-3; TRBD2 agrees at 9 bases. The CDR3 covers 15 residues. V trimming: 1 base; J trimming: 5 bases; junction bases outside the gene matches: 4. The germline V gene has CDR1 SGHNT and CDR2 YENEEA. This CDR3 reads CASSLGAGGVDTQYF. In DNA form, the CDR3 reads TGTGCCAGCAGCTTAGGGGCGGGGGGGGTAGATACGCAGTATTTT.

The rearrangement uses TRBV7-6 and TRBJ2-3; D ambiguous. Trimming pared 1 base from V and 2 bases from J, leaving 10 bases between. Germline assignment: CDR1 SGHVS and CDR2 FNYEAQ. The CDR3 is made up of 15 amino acids. The chain's CDR3 is CASSLGAGTTDTQYF. The CDR3 bases are TGTGCCAGCAGCTTAGGGGCAGGCACCACAGATACGCAGTATTTT.

The chain combines TRBV30 with TRBJ1-6; possible D gene TRBD1, 6 bases. Germline CDR1 is GTSNPN and CDR2 is SVGIG (reference sequence). CDR3 length equals 14 residues. Deletions cut 3 bases from V and 7 bases from J, with 13 bases between. CDR3 nucleotides: TGTGCCTGGAGCGTAGACAGGATCAATTCACCCCTCCACTTT. It is translated as CAWSVDRINSPLHF.

V and J are TRBV9 and TRBJ2-3, with 7 positions matching TRBD2. In germline, CDR1 is SGDLS, CDR2 YYNGEE. Germline trimming cut 0 bases from V and 6 bases from J; bases unmatched to any gene: 10. The CDR3 spans 16 residues. The CDR3 loop reads CASSVGAGSPLDTQYF. The DNA for the CDR3 is TGTGCCAGCAGCGTAGGAGCGGGGAGCCCATTGGATACGCAGTATTTT.

The V gene is TRBV13, the J gene TRBJ2-3, with a tentative D call TRBD1 (5 bases). Germline V gene lookup returns CDR1 PRHDT and CDR2 FYEKMQ (reference sequence). V was pared by 8 bases and J by 6 bases, with 18 bases between. This CDR3 contains 14 residues. CDR3 coding DNA: TGTGCCAGCGGCCTGGGGCTTTCCCCGGATACGCAGTATTTT. It translates to CASGLGLSPDTQYF.

This clone has just a few counts. This chain joins TRBV9 and TRBJ2-3, with D maybe TRBD2 (6 bases). V shed 1 base and J shed 5 bases, with 8 bases lying between them. The germline CDR1 and CDR2 sequences are SGDLS and YYNGEE. The CDR3 has 13 amino acids. CDR3 amino acids: CASSVPGRDTQYF. The DNA for the CDR3 is TGTGCCAGCAGCGTACCCGGGAGAGATACGCAGTATTTT. Together with reference TRBV9 and TRBJ2-3, the CDR3 gives the full variable domain: DSGVTQTPKHLITATGQRVTLRCSPRSGDLSVYWYQQSLDQGLQFLIQYYNGEERAKGNILERFSAQQFPDLHSELNLSSLELGDSALYFCASSVPGRDTQYFGPGTRLTVL.

The chain recombines TRBV4-2 with TRBJ1-2, with D tentatively TRBD1 (5 bases). The CDR3 contains 15 residues. Deletions cut 0 bases from V and 7 bases from J, with 15 bases between. Germline-derived CDR1 and CDR2 are LGHNA and YNFKEQ. The CDR3 DNA reads TGTGCCAGCAGCCAAGATAATGGGGTTCAGGGTGGCTACACCTTC. The encoded protein is CASSQDNGVQGGYTF.

This clone was seen a few times. The chain joins TRBV7-3 to TRBJ2-3; 14 nucleotides match TRBD2. This CDR3 region has 18 residues. The V and J ends lost 6 bases and 2 bases, in that order; junction bases with no gene match: 10. CDR1 is SGHTA and CDR2 is FQGTGA in the germline V gene. CDR3 DNA sequence: TGTGCCAGCAGTAGACTAGCGGGAGGGCCGGGTTACACAGATACGCAGTATTTT. It encodes CASSRLAGGPGYTDTQYF.

This clone has more than one count but fewer than ten. J is TRBJ2-3 and V is TRBV7-9, with a tentative D call TRBD2 (5 bases). The CDR3 loop spans 18 amino acids. V lost 5 bases, J lost 0 bases, and 21 bases lay in between. CDR1 and CDR2 (germline): SEHNR, FQNEAQ (reference sequence). The CDR3 is CASSPLSTLASSTDTQYF. CDR3 coding DNA: TGTGCCAGCAGCCCATTGTCGACCCTAGCCTCTAGCACAGATACGCAGTATTTT.

The chain combines TRBV5-1 with TRBJ2-3; D gene unclear. Trimming took off 4 bases at V and 6 bases at J, with 9 bases between the two ends. CDR1 is SGHRS and CDR2 is YFSETQ in the germline V gene. The CDR3 has 12 amino acids. CDR3 bases: TGCGCCAGCAGCCCAGAGGCGGATACGCAGTATTTT. It specifies CASSPEADTQYF.

The rearrangement joins TRBV14 to TRBJ1-6; D is uncertain. This CDR3 has 14 residues. V was shortened by 6 bases and J by 9 bases, with 15 bases between the two germline ends. Germline values: CDR1 SGHDN, CDR2 FVKESK. The CDR3 DNA reads TGTGCCAGCAGTAAAGAGGGTTCGGCTTCACCCCTCCACTTT. It specifies CASSKEGSASPLHF. The full variable domain, in which reference TRBV14 and TRBJ1-6 provide the parts outside the CDR3, is EAGVTQFPSHSVIEKGQTVTLRCDPISGHDNLYWYRRVMGKEIKFLLHFVKESKQDESGMPNNRFLAERTGGTYSTLKVQPAELEDSGVYFCASSKEGSASPLHFGNGTRLTVT.

A few counts support this clone. The chain has TRBV27 and TRBJ2-7, with D perhaps TRBD2 (6 bases). CDR3 size: 16 residues. Trimming shortened V by 2 bases and J by 6 bases, and 20 bases separated the two germline ends. Germline CDR1 MNHEY, CDR2 SMNVEV (reference sequence). The CDR3 here is CASSLKAGGRVGEQYF. CDR3 sequence (DNA): TGTGCCAGCAGTTTAAAGGCTGGGGGGAGAGTAGGCGAGCAGTACTTC.

This rearrangement joins TRBV6-5 to TRBJ1-1; 7 nucleotides agree with TRBD1. The CDR3 totals 14 residues. Trimming at V came to 2 bases and at J to 5 bases, leaving 5 bases not matched to a gene. Germline loops: CDR1 MNHEY, CDR2 SVGAGI. CDR3 amino acids: CASSYAGGTTEAFF. CDR3 nucleotides: TGTGCCAGCAGTTACGCAGGGGGGACTACTGAAGCTTTCTTT.

The chain joins TRBV7-9 to TRBJ2-1, with TRBD1 matching 9 bases. The CDR3 contains 19 residues. Germline assignment: CDR1 SEHNR and CDR2 FQNEAQ (reference sequence). Trimming cost V 7 bases and J 1 base; bases outside gene matches: 17. The CDR3 nucleotides read TGTGCCAGCACCGAGATCCCGGGACAGGGAATAAGTTCCTACAATGAGCAGTTCTTC. Protein sequence: CASTEIPGQGISSYNEQFF.

Note on this clone: A junction end diverges from the germline sequence, so it may reflect a read error. The gene calls are TRBV7-7 and TRBJ2-7, with 7 bases matching TRBD2. This CDR3 is 18 amino acids long. Germline CDR1 reads SSHAT; CDR2 reads FNYEAQ (reference sequence). The CDR3 DNA sequence: TGTGCTAGCAGCTTAGTATCCCCGCAAGGCGGGAGAACCTACGAGCAGTACTTC. This gives the protein CASSLVSPQGGRTYEQYF.

This clone was seen more than once but under ten times. The rearrangement joins TRBV7-2 to TRBJ2-1, with D perhaps TRBD2 (6 bases). The length of the CDR3 is 16 residues. Trimming removed 3 bases from V and 5 bases from J, with 17 bases in between. CDR1 and CDR2 from the germline V gene are SGHTA and FQGNSA. The chain's CDR3 is CASSLAGTQAHNEQFF. In nucleotides, the CDR3 is TGTGCCAGCAGCTTGGCCGGGACTCAAGCCCACAATGAGCAGTTCTTC.

This sequence joins TRBV7-2 and TRBJ1-6, with TRBD1 identical over 7 bases. Germline V gene data show CDR1 as SGHTA and CDR2 as FQGNSA. V shed 1 base, J shed 10 bases, and the junction held 10 bases outside the gene matches. The CDR3 loop spans 16 amino acids. This CDR3 reads CASSLESGRGESPLHF. CDR3 sequence (DNA): TGTGCCAGCAGCTTAGAAAGTGGCAGGGGGGAATCACCCCTCCACTTT.

For this clone: Compared with germline, one end of the junction differs, possibly owing to a read error. This sequence joins TRBV7-7 and TRBJ2-1; 14 bases map to TRBD2. This CDR3 is built from 14 residues. CDR1 and CDR2 (germline): SSHAT, FNYEAQ (reference sequence). This CDR3 reads CASSPTSGGGEQFF. The CDR3 bases are TGTGCTAGCAGCCCGACTAGCGGGGGGGGCGAGCAGTTCTTC.

DNA for the CDR3: TGTGCCAGCAGTGAAGTCGGAGATACGCAGTATTTT. Residues: CASSEVGDTQYF. The gene calls are TRBV6-5 and TRBJ2-3; D gene ambiguous. Trimming left V 5 bases short and J 5 bases short, with 8 bases between. The CDR3 spans 12 residues. Germline V gene sequence: CDR1 MNHEY, CDR2 SVGAGI.

CDR3: CASSGTAEGETQYF. For the CDR3, the DNA is TGCGCCAGCAGTGGGACAGCTGAGGGGGAGACCCAGTACTTC. This chain joins TRBV10-1 and TRBJ2-5, with D maybe TRBD1 (6 bases). Germline CDR1 and CDR2: WNHNN and SYGVQD (reference sequence). The CDR3 has 14 amino acids. The germline V and J ends were trimmed by 4 bases and 5 bases, with 14 bases remaining between them.

The CDR3 protein is CASSPAGGLTYEQYF. DNA of the CDR3: TGCGCCAGCAGTCCGGCAGGGGGCCTCACCTACGAGCAGTACTTC. The chain joins TRBV23-1 to TRBJ2-7, with TRBD1 matching 8 bases. TRBV23-1 is an ORF; its function is uncertain. The trim removed 4 bases at V and 2 bases at J, leaving 7 bases unmatched. The CDR3 runs to 15 residues.

The V and J genes are TRBV19 and TRBJ2-1; no reliable D call. Germline V gene lookup returns CDR1 LNHDA and CDR2 SQIVND (reference sequence). V was trimmed by 5 bases and J by 1 base, leaving 9 bases between them. The CDR3 runs 14 residues. The CDR3 loop is CASSYRQSYNEQFF. CDR3 bases: TGTGCCAGTAGTTACCGACAATCCTACAATGAGCAGTTCTTC.